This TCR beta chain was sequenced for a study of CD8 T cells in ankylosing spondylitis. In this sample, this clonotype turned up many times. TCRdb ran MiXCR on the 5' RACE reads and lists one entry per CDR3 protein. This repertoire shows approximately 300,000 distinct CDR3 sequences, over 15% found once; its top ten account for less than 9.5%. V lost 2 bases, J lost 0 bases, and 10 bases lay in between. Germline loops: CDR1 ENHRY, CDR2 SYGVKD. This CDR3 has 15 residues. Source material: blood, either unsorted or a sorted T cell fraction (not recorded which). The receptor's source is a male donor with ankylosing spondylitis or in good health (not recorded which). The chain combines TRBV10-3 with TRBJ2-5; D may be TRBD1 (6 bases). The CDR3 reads CAISEGGRDQETQYF. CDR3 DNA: TGTGCCATCAGTGAGGGGGGCAGGGACCAAGAGACCCAGTACTTC.